A single sample is the source of the 21 T cell receptor beta chains below, sequenced in a study of blood T cell repertoires in COVID-19. Profiling relied on immunoSEQ multiplex PCR, and the TCRdb table lists in-frame clones only, not all of them. The data show some 250,000 clones, with over 70% seen just once and 7.9% held by the top ten. The specimen sequenced was peripheral blood. The source is a woman aged 80 or older with acute or convalescent COVID-19.

This chain connects TRBV3-1 (or the pseudogene TRBV3-2) to TRBJ2-4; no reliable D call. The V gene lost 7 bases and the J gene lost 1 base, with 8 bases spanning the gap. This CDR3 has 13 residues. Germline CDR1 is LGHDT and CDR2 is YNNKEL (reference sequence). This CDR3 is CASKPGAKNIQYF. The CDR3 DNA is TGTGCCAGCAAGCCAGGCGCCAAAAACATTCAGTACTTC.

V usage is TRBV28 and J usage is TRBJ2-2; 7 positions match TRBD2. This CDR3 has 15 amino acids. Germline V CDR1 and CDR2: MDHEN, SYDVKM. With 5 bases clipped from V and 3 bases from J, the junction kept 6 bases outside the gene matches. CDR3 residues: CASSPGGVYTGELFF. The CDR3 DNA is TGTGCCAGCAGTCCGGGAGGAGTCTACACCGGGGAGCTGTTTTTT.

The chain couples TRBV29-1 to TRBJ1-2; 7 positions agree with TRBD1. The trim removed 4 bases at V and 3 bases at J, leaving 5 bases unmatched. This CDR3 contains 13 residues. The germline V gene has CDR1 SQVTM and CDR2 ANQGSEA. This CDR3 reads CSVGSGTDYGYTF. CDR3 in DNA: TGCAGCGTTGGGTCCGGGACAGACTATGGCTACACCTTC.

The V and J genes are TRBV7-2 and TRBJ2-5, with D perhaps TRBD2 (7 bases). Between the trimmed V and J ends, which lost 5 bases and 2 bases, there was a span of 18 bases. This CDR3 comprises 16 residues. Germline CDR1 is SGHTA and CDR2 is FQGNSA. Here the CDR3 reads CASSPWGRGSQETQYF. In DNA, the CDR3 is TGTGCCAGCAGCCCCTGGGGGCGGGGGTCACAAGAGACCCAGTACTTC.

The chain carries TRBV27 and TRBJ1-3; possibly TRBD1 for D (5 bases). Trimming removed 7 bases from V and 4 bases from J, with 14 bases in between. Germline V lookup: CDR1 MNHEY, CDR2 SMNVEV (reference sequence). CDR3 size: 14 residues. The CDR3 nucleotides read TGTGCCAGCAAGGTTTGGGGCAGAGGAAACACCATATATTTT. Protein: CASKVWGRGNTIYF.

The chain recombines TRBV2 with TRBJ2-1; a weak D match, TRBD1 (6 bases). The CDR3 contains 13 residues. Germline assignment: CDR1 SNHLY and CDR2 FYNNEI. This CDR3 reads CSTRTDLFNEQFF. The CDR3 DNA reads TGTAGCACCCGGACAGACTTGTTCAATGAGCAGTTCTTC.

The CDR3 DNA is TGTGCCAGCAGCCCTGTTGCGGGGAGCTACGAGCAGTACTTC. As protein: CASSPVAGSYEQYF. The chain joins TRBV11-2 to TRBJ2-7; D may be TRBD2 (6 bases). V lost 5 bases to trimming and J lost 3 bases, with 14 bases between them. This CDR3 region has 14 residues. Germline CDR1 is SGHAT and CDR2 is FQNNGV.

This clone was picked up a small number of times. The J gene is TRBJ1-6, the V gene TRBV6-5; tentative D call: TRBD1 (6 bases). Germline V gives CDR1 MNHEY, CDR2 SVGAGI. V was trimmed by 6 bases and J by 0 bases, leaving 9 bases between them. CDR3 length: 15 amino acids. Here the CDR3 DNA reads TGTGCCAGCAGCGGGACAAGCTCCTATAATTCACCCCTCCACTTT. Its translation is CASSGTSSYNSPLHF.

This sequence joins TRBV24-1 and TRBJ2-3; 7 bases match TRBD2. Germline CDR1 KGHDR, CDR2 SFDVKD. This CDR3 contains 17 residues. With 1 base clipped from V and 0 bases from J, the junction kept 6 bases outside the gene matches. CDR3 sequence reads: CATSDFRRGGSTDTQYF. In DNA form, the CDR3 reads TGTGCCACCAGTGATTTTCGGAGGGGAGGGAGCACAGATACGCAGTATTTT.

The rearrangement links TRBV19 to TRBJ1-5, with D perhaps TRBD1 (5 bases). The CDR3 length is 13 residues. Germline loops: CDR1 LNHDA, CDR2 SQIVND (reference sequence). V lost 4 bases and J 7 bases, leaving 11 bases between the germline ends. CDR3 protein: CASSRGLWQPQHF. CDR3 bases: TGTGCCAGTAGTAGGGGACTTTGGCAGCCCCAGCATTTT.

The J gene is TRBJ1-3, the V gene TRBV5-1, with D uncertain. The CDR3 loop spans 16 amino acids. Germline lookup yields CDR1 SGHRS and CDR2 YFSETQ. The V end lost 4 bases, the J end lost 3 bases, and 17 bases lay between the germline ends. The DNA of the CDR3 is TGCGCCAGCAGCCCTCGACCGGGGAGGGATGGAAACACCATATATTTT. Amino acids: CASSPRPGRDGNTIYF.

The gene calls are TRBV19 and TRBJ1-5, with D hard to call. Deletions cut 5 bases from V and 2 bases from J, with 16 bases between. Germline CDR1 and CDR2: LNHDA and SQIVND (reference sequence). CDR3 length: 16 amino acids. CDR3 in amino acids: CASSYVRGFGNQPQHF. The CDR3 DNA is TGTGCCAGTAGTTACGTTCGGGGATTCGGCAATCAGCCCCAGCATTTT.

V is TRBV6-4 and J is TRBJ2-3; maybe TRBD2 (7 bases). CDR3 length equals 15 residues. Germline V lookup: CDR1 MRHNA, CDR2 SNTAGT. V was cut by 5 bases and J by 1 base, with 13 bases left in between. The CDR3 spells CASSRSGGGTDTQYF. The CDR3, as DNA: TGTGCCAGCAGTAGGTCGGGGGGCGGCACAGATACGCAGTATTTT.

The V gene is TRBV19, the J gene TRBJ1-5; D is possibly TRBD1 (5 bases). This CDR3 spans 15 amino acids. Deletions cut 7 bases from V and 3 bases from J, with 16 bases between. Germline CDR1 reads LNHDA; CDR2 reads SQIVND (reference sequence). DNA of the CDR3: TGTGCCAGTACCCTAGGGGTGCAGATCAATCAGCCCCAGCATTTT. It is translated as CASTLGVQINQPQHF. Full variable domain (rest looked up from reference TRBV19 and TRBJ1-5): DGGITQSPKYLFRKEGQNVTLSCEQNLNHDAMYWYRQDPGQGLRLIYYSQIVNDFQKGDIAEGYSVSREKKESFPLTVTSAQKNPTAFYLCASTLGVQINQPQHFGDGTRLSIL.

The gene calls are TRBV7-2 and TRBJ1-2; 7 bases align to TRBD1. J was trimmed by 5 bases and V by 0 bases; bases with no gene match: 3. There are 14 residues in the CDR3. Germline lookup yields CDR1 SGHTA and CDR2 FQGNSA. The CDR3 DNA reads TGTGCCAGCAGCTTAGCGTTGACAGGGTATGGCTACACCTTC. This codes for CASSLALTGYGYTF. Variable domain in full (rest from reference TRBV7-2 and TRBJ1-2): GAGVSQSPSNKVTEKGKDVELRCDPISGHTALYWYRQSLGQGLEFLIYFQGNSAPDKSGLPSDRFSAERTGGSVSTLTIQRTQQEDSAVYLCASSLALTGYGYTFGSGTRLTVV.

The gene calls are TRBV11-3 and TRBJ2-2, with 7 bases aligning to TRBD1. Per the germline V gene, CDR1 is SGHNT and CDR2 is YENEEA. V lost 5 bases, J lost 5 bases, and 5 bases stayed unmatched. CDR3 size: 14 residues. CDR3 protein: CASSPTTGTGELFF. Here the CDR3 DNA reads TGTGCCAGCAGCCCAACGACAGGGACCGGGGAGCTGTTTTTT. Based on the CDR3 plus reference TRBV11-3 and TRBJ2-2, the full variable domain is EAGVVQSPRYKIIEKKQPVAFWCNPISGHNTLYWYLQNLGQGPELLIRYENEEAVDDSQLPKDRFSAERLKGVDSTLKIQPAELGDSAVYLCASSPTTGTGELFFGEGSRLTVL.

This clone was seen only once. The chain is built from TRBV14 and TRBJ2-1; the match to TRBD2 covers 9 bases. Germline assignment: CDR1 SGHDN and CDR2 FVKESK. With 2 bases clipped from V and 4 bases from J, the junction kept 3 bases outside the gene matches. The CDR3 consists of 15 residues. The CDR3 protein is CASSQIAGGYNEQFF. The CDR3 nucleotides are TGTGCCAGCAGCCAAATTGCGGGGGGGTACAATGAGCAGTTCTTC.

This sequence joins TRBV2 and TRBJ1-4; TRBD1 matches 8 bases. Germline-derived CDR1 and CDR2 are SNHLY and FYNNEI. Trimming cost V 6 bases and J 8 bases; bases outside gene matches: 2. The CDR3 consists of 12 residues. CDR3 loop: CASRGDREKLFF. In DNA form, the CDR3 reads TGTGCCAGCAGGGGGGACAGGGAAAAACTGTTTTTT. Full variable domain (remainder filled in from reference TRBV2 and TRBJ1-4): EPEVTQTPSHQVTQMGQEVILRCVPISNHLYFYWYRQILGQKVEFLVSFYNNEISEKSEIFDDQFSVERPDGSNFTLKIRSTKLEDSAMYFCASRGDREKLFFGSGTQLSVL.

The V call is TRBV11-2, the J call TRBJ2-1; TRBD2 aligns across 8 bases. The CDR3 spans 15 residues. From germline, CDR1 is SGHAT and CDR2 FQNNGV. The trim removed 5 bases at V and 6 bases at J, leaving 9 bases unmatched. CDR3 in amino acids: CASSPPGLGSNEQFF. The CDR3 region has the DNA TGTGCCAGCAGCCCTCCGGGACTAGGTAGCAATGAGCAGTTCTTC.

This clone was detected once. Here the CDR3 reads CASSQDRRGSYNEQFF. The CDR3 coding sequence is TGTGCCAGCAGCCAAGATCGAAGGGGATCCTACAATGAGCAGTTCTTC. The V call is TRBV4-2, the J call TRBJ2-1; possible D gene TRBD1, 5 bases. Per the germline V gene, CDR1 is LGHNA and CDR2 is YNFKEQ. V lost 0 bases and J lost 1, with 10 bases in between. The CDR3 contains 16 residues.

The chain couples TRBV4-1 to TRBJ1-2; possible D gene TRBD1, 5 bases. V gave up 1 base and J gave up 4 bases, with 10 bases separating them. CDR3 length equals 14 residues. Germline V lookup: CDR1 MGHRA, CDR2 YSYEKL. CDR3 in amino acids: CASSQARRVYGYTF. The CDR3 DNA reads as TGCGCCAGCAGCCAAGCACGCAGGGTCTATGGCTACACCTTC.